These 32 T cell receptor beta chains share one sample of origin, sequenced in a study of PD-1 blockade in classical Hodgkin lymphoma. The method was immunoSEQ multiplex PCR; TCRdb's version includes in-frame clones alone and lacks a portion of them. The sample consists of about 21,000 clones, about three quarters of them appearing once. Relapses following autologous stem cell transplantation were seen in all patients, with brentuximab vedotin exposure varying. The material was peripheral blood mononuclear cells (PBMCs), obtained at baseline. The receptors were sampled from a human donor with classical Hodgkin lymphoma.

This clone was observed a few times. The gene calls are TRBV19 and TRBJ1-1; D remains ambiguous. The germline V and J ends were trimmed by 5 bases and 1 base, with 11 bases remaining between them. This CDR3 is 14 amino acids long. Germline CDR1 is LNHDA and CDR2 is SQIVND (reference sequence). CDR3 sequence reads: CASSLGYWNTEAFF. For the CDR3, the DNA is TGTGCCAGTAGTTTGGGGTATTGGAACACTGAAGCTTTCTTT.

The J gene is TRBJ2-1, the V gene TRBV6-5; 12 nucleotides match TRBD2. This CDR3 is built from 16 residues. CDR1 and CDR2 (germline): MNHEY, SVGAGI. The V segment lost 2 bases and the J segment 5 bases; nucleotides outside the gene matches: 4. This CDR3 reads CASSYRTSGMNNEQFF. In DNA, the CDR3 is TGTGCCAGCAGTTACCGGACTAGCGGGATGAACAATGAGCAGTTCTTC.

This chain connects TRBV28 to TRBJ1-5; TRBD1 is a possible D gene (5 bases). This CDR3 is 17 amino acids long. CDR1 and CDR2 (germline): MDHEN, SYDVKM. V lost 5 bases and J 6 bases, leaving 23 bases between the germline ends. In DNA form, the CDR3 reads TGTGCCAGCAGTATCGGACTGAGGGGAGCTAAGAGTCAGCCCCAGCATTTT. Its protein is CASSIGLRGAKSQPQHF.

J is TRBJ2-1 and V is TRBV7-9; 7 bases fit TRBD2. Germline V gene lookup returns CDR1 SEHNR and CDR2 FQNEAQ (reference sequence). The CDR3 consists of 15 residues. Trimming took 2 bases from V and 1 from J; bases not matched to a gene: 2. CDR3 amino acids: CASSLSGTSYNEQFF. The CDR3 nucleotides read TGTGCCAGCAGCTTAAGCGGGACGTCCTACAATGAGCAGTTCTTC.

The CDR3 reads CASSSSQRGHVSEFF. The CDR3 nucleotides are TGTGCCAGCAGCTCTAGCCAGCGGGGCCATGTCTCAGAGTTCTTC. The chain is built from TRBV5-5 and TRBJ2-1; 7 bases agree with TRBD2. J lost 14 bases, V lost 3 bases, and 17 bases had no gene match. From germline, CDR1 is SGHKS and CDR2 YYEKEE (reference sequence). CDR3 length: 15 residues.

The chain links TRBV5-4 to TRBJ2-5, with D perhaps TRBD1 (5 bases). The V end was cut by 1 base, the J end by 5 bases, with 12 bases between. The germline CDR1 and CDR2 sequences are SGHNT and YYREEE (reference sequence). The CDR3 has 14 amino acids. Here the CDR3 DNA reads TGTGCCAGCAGCTTGACTGGCAGGGTTGAGACCCAGTACTTC. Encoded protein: CASSLTGRVETQYF. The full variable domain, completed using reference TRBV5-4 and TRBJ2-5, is ETGVTQSPTHLIKTRGQQVTLRCSSQSGHNTVSWYQQALGQGPQFIFQYYREEENGRGNFPPRFSGLQFPNYSSELNVNALELDDSALYLCASSLTGRVETQYFGPGTRLLVL.

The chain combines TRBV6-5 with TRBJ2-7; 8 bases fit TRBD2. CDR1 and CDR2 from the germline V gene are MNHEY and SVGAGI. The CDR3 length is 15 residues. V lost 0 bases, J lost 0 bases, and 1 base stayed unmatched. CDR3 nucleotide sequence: TGTGCCAGCAGTTACTCGGCGGGAGGCTCCTACGAGCAGTACTTC. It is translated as CASSYSAGGSYEQYF.

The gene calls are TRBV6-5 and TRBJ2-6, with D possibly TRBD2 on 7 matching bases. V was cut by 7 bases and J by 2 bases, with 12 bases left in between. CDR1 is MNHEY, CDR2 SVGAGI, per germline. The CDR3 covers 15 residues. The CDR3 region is CASMGGAAGANVLTF. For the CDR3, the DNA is TGTGCCAGCATGGGGGGGGCTGCTGGGGCCAACGTCCTGACTTTC.

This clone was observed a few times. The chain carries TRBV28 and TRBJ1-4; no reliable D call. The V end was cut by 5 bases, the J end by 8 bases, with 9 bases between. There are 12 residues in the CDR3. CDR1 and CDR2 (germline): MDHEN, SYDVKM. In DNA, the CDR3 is TGTGCCAGCAGTCCTTCATACGAAAAACTGTTTTTT. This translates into CASSPSYEKLFF.

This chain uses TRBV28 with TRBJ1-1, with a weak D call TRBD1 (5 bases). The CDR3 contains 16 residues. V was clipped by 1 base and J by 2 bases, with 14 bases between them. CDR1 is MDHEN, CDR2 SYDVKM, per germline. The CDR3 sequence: CASSLSRWGVNTEAFF. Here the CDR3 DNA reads TGTGCCAGCAGTTTATCGCGGTGGGGGGTAAACACTGAAGCTTTCTTT.

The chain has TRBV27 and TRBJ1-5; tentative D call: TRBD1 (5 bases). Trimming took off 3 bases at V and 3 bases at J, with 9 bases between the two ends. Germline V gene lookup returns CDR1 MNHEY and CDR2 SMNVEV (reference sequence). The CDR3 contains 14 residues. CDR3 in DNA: TGTGCCAGCAGTTTGAATGGGGCCAATCAGCCCCAGCATTTT. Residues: CASSLNGANQPQHF.

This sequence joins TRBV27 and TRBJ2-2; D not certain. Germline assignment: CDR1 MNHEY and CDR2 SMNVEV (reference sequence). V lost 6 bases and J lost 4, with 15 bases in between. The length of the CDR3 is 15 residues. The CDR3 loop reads CASSPLKFGTGELFF. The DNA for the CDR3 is TGTGCCAGCAGCCCTCTAAAGTTTGGCACCGGGGAGCTGTTTTTT.

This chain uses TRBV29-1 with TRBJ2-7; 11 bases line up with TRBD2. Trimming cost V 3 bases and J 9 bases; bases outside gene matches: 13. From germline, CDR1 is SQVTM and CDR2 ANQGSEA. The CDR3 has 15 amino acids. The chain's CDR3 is CSVEGTSGSSVGQYF. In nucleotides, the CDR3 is TGCAGCGTTGAGGGAACTAGCGGGAGCTCCGTGGGGCAGTACTTC.

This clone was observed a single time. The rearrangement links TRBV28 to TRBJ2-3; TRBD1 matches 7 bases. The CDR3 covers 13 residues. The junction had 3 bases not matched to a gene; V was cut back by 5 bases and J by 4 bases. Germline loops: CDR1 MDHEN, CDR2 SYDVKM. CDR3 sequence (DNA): TGTGCCAGCAGTCCGCAGGGGGCAGATACGCAGTATTTT. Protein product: CASSPQGADTQYF.

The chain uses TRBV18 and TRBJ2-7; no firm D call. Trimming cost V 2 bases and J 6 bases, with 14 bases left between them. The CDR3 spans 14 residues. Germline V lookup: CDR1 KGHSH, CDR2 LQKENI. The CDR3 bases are TGTGCCAGCTCACCAAGTTCTAAAGGCACCGAGCAGTACTTC. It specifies CASSPSSKGTEQYF. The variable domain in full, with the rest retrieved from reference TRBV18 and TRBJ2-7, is NAGVMQNPRHLVRRRGQEARLRCSPMKGHSHVYWYRQLPEEGLKFMVYLQKENIIDESGMPKERFSAEFPKEGPSILRIQQVVRGDSAAYFCASSPSSKGTEQYFGPGTRLTVT.

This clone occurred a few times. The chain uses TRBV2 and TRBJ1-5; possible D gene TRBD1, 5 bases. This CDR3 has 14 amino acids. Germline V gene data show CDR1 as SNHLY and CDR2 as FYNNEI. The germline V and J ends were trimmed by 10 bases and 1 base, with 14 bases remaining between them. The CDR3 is CATSEGLSNQPQHF. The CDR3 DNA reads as TGTGCCACCTCAGAGGGGCTGAGCAATCAGCCCCAGCATTTT.

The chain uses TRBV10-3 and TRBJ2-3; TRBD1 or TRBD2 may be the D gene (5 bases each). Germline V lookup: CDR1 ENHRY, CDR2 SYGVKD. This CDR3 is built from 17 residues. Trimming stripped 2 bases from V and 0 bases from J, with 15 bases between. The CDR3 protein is CAISEGIGTSSTDTQYF. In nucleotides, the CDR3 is TGTGCCATCAGTGAGGGTATAGGGACCTCTAGCACAGATACGCAGTATTTT.

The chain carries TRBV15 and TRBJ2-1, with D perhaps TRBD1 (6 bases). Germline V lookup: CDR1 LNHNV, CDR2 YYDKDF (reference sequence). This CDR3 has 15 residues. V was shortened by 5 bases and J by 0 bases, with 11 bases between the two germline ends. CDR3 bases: TGTGCCACCAGCGACACAGGGAGCTCCTACAATGAGCAGTTCTTC. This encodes CATSDTGSSYNEQFF. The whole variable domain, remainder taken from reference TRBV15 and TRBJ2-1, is DAMVIQNPRYQVTQFGKPVTLSCSQTLNHNVMYWYQQKSSQAPKLLFHYYDKDFNNEADTPDNFQSRRPNTSFCFLDIRSPGLGDTAMYLCATSDTGSSYNEQFFGPGTRLTVL.

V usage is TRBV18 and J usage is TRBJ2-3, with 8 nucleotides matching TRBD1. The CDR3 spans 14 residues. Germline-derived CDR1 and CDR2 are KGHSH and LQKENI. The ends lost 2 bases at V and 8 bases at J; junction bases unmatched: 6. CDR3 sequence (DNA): TGTGCCAGCTCACCATTGGACAGGGCCGCTACGCAGTATTTT. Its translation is CASSPLDRAATQYF.

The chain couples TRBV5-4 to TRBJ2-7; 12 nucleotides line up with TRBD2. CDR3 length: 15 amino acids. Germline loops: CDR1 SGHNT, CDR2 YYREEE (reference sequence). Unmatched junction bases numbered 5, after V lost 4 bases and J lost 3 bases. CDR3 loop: CASSQTSGSSYEQYF. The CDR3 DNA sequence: TGTGCCAGCAGCCAGACTAGCGGGAGTAGCTACGAGCAGTACTTC.

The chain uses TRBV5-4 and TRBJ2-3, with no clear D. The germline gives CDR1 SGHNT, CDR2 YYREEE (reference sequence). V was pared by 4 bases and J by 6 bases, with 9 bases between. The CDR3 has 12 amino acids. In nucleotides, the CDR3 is TGTGCCAGCAGCCTCTCCAGGGATACGCAGTATTTT. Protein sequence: CASSLSRDTQYF. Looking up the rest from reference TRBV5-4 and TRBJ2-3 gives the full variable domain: ETGVTQSPTHLIKTRGQQVTLRCSSQSGHNTVSWYQQALGQGPQFIFQYYREEENGRGNFPPRFSGLQFPNYSSELNVNALELDDSALYLCASSLSRDTQYFGPGTRLTVL.

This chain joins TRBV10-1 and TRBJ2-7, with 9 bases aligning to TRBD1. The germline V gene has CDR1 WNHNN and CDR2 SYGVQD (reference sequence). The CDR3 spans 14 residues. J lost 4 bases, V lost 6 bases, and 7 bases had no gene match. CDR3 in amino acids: CASRRTGATYEQYF. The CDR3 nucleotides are TGCGCCAGCAGAAGGACAGGGGCGACTTACGAGCAGTACTTC.

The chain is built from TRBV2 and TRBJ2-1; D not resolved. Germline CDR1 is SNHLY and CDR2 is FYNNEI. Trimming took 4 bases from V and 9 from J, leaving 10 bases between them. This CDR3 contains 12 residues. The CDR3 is CASSVALGEQFF. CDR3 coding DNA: TGTGCCAGCAGTGTGGCGTTGGGTGAGCAGTTCTTC.

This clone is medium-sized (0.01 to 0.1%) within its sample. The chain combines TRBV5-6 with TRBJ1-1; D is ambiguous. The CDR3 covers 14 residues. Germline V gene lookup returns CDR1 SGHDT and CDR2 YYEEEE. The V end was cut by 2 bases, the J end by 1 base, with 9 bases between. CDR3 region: CASSLVASNTEAFF. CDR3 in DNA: TGTGCCAGCAGCTTAGTAGCATCGAACACTGAAGCTTTCTTT.

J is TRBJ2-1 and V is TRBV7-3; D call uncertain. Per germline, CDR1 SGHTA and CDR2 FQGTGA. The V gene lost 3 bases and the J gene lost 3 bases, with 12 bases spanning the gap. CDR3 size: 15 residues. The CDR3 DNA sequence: TGTGCCAGCAGCTTTTCTATTTCCGTCTACAATGAGCAGTTCTTC. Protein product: CASSFSISVYNEQFF.

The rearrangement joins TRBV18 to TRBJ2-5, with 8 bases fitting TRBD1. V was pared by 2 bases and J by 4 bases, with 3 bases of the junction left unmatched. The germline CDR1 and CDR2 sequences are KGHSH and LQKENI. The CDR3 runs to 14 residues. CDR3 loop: CASSPSRGPETQYF. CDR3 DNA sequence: TGTGCCAGCTCACCATCCAGGGGGCCAGAGACCCAGTACTTC.

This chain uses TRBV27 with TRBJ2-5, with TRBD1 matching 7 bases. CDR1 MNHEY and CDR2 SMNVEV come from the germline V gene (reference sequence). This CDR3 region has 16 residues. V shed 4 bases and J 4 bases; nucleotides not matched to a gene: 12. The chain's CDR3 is CASSSPDRDPRETQYF. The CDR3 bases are TGTGCCAGCAGTTCCCCCGACAGGGATCCTAGAGAGACCCAGTACTTC.

CDR3 in DNA: TGTGCCAGCAGTCGGACCGTTAACTACGAGCAGTACTTC. As protein: CASSRTVNYEQYF. V is TRBV6-5 and J is TRBJ2-5; D not resolved. The DNA end is a closer match to TRBJ2-7, so the J assignment may be wrong. This CDR3 is built from 13 residues. Germline CDR1 reads MNHEY; CDR2 reads SVGAGI.

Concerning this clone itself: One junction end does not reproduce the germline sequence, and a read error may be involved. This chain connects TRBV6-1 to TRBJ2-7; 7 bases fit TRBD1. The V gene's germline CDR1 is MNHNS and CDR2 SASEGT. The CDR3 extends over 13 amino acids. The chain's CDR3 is CASSVTVQGTASF. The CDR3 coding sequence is TGTGCCAGCAGTGTGACAGTGCAAGGGACAGCATCTTTC.

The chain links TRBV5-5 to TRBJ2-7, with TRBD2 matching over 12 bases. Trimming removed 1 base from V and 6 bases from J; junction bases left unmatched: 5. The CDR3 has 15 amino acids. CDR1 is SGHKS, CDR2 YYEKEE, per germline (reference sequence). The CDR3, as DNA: TGTGCCAGCAGCTTGTTCCTAGCGGGAGGGCGCGAGCAGTACTTC. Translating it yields CASSLFLAGGREQYF. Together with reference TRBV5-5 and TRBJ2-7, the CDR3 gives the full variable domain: DAGVTQSPTHLIKTRGQQVTLRCSPISGHKSVSWYQQVLGQGPQFIFQYYEKEERGRGNFPDRFSARQFPNYSSELNVNALLLGDSALYLCASSLFLAGGREQYFGPGTRLTVT.

In DNA form, the CDR3 reads TGTGCCTGCGGGACACCCCTTCCCTACGAGCAGTACTTC. Translation: CACGTPLPYEQYF. The chain uses TRBV6-1 and TRBJ2-7, with D perhaps being TRBD1 or TRBD2 (6 bases each). This CDR3 region has 13 residues. Looked up from germline, CDR1 is MNHNS and CDR2 is SASEGT. Trimming cost V 11 bases and J 2 bases, with 16 bases left between them.

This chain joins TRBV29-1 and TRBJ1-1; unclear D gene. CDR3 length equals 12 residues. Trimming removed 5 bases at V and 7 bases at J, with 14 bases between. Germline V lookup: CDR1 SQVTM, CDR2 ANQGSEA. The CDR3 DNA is TGCAGCGTTTTAGGGCGCGGAATTGAAGCTTTCTTT. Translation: CSVLGRGIEAFF.